The text below deals with one T cell receptor (beta chain). What it recognizes is unknown. The source of the sample is a study of cytomegalovirus exposure and HLA in healthy donors. Study-level findings and limits: Confirmation in vitro established that a few CMV-associated chains were specific for CMV antigens. Common viral pathogens (according to a later analysis) appeared linked to several of the most significant clusters.

PCR primers comprised 60 Vbeta and 13 Jbeta primers. The method was immunoSEQ multiplex PCR; TCRdb's version includes in-frame clones alone and lacks a portion of them. The sample records about 130,000 clones, about 70% being singletons. In germline, CDR1 is SGHAT, CDR2 FQNNGV. With 6 bases clipped from V and 6 bases from J, the junction kept 4 bases outside the gene matches. The CDR3 sequence is 13 residues long. The V gene is TRBV11-2, the J gene TRBJ1-5, with 8 nucleotides matching TRBD1. The sample comprised PBMCs. The clonotype comes from a male donor in good health and CMV-seronegative. The CDR3 DNA reads as TGTGCCAGCAGTTTCGACAGGGGTCAGCCCCAGCATTTT. Protein sequence: CASSFDRGQPQHF.